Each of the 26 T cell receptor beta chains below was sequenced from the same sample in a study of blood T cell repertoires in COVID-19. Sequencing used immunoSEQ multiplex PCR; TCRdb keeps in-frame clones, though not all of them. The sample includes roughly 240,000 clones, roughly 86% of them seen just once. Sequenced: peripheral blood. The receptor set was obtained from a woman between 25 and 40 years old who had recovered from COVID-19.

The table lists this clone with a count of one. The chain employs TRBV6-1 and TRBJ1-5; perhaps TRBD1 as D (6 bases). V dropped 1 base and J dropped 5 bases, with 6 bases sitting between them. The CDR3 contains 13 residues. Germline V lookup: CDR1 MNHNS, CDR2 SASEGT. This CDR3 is CASSEGGHQPQHF. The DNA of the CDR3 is TGTGCCAGCAGTGAAGGGGGGCATCAGCCCCAGCATTTT.

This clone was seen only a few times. CDR3 loop: CASRVDSLAGNTIYF. The CDR3 region has the DNA TGTGCCAGCAGGGTGGACAGTTTAGCGGGAAACACCATATATTTT. The chain uses TRBV6-5 and TRBJ1-3; a possible D gene is TRBD1 (6 bases). Germline CDR1 MNHEY, CDR2 SVGAGI. V lost 6 bases, J lost 4 bases, and 16 bases lay in between. CDR3 length: 15 amino acids.

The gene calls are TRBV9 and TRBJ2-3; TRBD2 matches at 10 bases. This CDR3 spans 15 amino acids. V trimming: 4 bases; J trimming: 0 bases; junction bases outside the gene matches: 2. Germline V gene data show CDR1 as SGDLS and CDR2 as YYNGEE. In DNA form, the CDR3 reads TGTGCCAGCAGCAGGACTAGCGGAAGCACAGATACGCAGTATTTT. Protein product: CASSRTSGSTDTQYF.

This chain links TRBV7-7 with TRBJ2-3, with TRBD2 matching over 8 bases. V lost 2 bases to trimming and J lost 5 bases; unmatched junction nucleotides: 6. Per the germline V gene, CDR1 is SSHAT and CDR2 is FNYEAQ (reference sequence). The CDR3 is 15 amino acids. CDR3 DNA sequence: TGTGCCAGCAGCTTAAACGGGGGGGAGGGAGATACGCAGTATTTT. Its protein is CASSLNGGEGDTQYF.

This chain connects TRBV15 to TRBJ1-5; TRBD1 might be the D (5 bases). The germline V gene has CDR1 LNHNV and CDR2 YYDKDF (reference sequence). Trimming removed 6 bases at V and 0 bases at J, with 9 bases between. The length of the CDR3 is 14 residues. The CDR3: CATSTQASNQPQHF. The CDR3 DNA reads TGTGCCACCAGTACACAGGCTAGCAATCAGCCCCAGCATTTT.

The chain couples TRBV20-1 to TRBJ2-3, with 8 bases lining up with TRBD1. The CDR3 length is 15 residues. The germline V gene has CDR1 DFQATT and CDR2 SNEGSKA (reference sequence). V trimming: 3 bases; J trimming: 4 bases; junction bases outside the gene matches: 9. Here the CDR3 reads CSASEDRGQSDTQYF. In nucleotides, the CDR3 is TGCAGTGCTAGTGAAGACAGGGGTCAGTCAGATACGCAGTATTTT.

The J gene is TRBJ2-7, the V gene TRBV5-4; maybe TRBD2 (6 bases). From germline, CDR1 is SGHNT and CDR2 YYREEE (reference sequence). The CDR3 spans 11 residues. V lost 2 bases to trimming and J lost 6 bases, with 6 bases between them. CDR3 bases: TGTGCCAGCAGCTTCGGGGGCGAGCAGTACTTC. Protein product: CASSFGGEQYF.

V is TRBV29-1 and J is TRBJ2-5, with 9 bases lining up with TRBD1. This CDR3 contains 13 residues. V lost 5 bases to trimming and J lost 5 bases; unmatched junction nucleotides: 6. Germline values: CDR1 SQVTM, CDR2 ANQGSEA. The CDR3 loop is CSVRGTGQETQYF. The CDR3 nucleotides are TGCAGCGTTCGGGGGACAGGGCAGGAGACCCAGTACTTC.

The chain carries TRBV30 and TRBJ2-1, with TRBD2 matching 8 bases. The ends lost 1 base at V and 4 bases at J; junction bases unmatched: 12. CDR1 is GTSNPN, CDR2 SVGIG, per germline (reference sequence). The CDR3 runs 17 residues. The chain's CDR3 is CAWSAGRGLTKYNEQFF. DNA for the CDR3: TGTGCCTGGAGTGCCGGGAGGGGCCTCACGAAGTACAATGAGCAGTTCTTC.

CDR3 nucleotide sequence: TGTGCCAGCAGTCCTGGTCCGCGGGGGCGCCGGACAATATGTTGGGCTTTCTTT. This encodes CASSPGPRGRRTICWAFF. The V call is TRBV6-6, the J call TRBJ1-1; a weak D match, TRBD1 (6 bases). CDR1 and CDR2 from the germline V gene are MNHNY and SVGAGI (reference sequence). Trimming stripped 5 bases from V and 11 bases from J, with 33 bases between. CDR3 length: 18 amino acids.

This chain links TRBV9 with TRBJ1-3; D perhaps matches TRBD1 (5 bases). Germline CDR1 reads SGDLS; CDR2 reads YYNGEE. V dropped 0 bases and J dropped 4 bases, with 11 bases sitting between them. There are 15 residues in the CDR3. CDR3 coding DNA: TGTGCCAGCAGCGTAGAAGGGGACTCGGGAAACACCATATATTTT. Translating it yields CASSVEGDSGNTIYF.

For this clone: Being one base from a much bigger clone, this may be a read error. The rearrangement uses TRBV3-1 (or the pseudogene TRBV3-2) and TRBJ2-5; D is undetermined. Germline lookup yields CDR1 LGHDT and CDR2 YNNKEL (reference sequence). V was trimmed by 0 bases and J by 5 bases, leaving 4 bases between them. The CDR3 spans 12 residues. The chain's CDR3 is CASSQDLETQYF. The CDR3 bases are TGTGCCAGCAGCCAAGATCTGGAGACCCAGTACTTC.

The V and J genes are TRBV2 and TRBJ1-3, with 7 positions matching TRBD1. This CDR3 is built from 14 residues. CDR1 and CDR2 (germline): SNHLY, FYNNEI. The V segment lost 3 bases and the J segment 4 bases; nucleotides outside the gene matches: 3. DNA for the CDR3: TGTGCCAGCAGTGAGCAGGGGGTCGGAAACACCATATATTTT. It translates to CASSEQGVGNTIYF.

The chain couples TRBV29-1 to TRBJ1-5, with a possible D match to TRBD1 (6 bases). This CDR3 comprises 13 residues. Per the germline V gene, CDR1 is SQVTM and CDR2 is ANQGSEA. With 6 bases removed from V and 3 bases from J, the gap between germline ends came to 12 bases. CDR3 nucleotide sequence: TGCAGCGTACGGGACAACCACAATCAGCCCCAGCATTTT. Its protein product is CSVRDNHNQPQHF.

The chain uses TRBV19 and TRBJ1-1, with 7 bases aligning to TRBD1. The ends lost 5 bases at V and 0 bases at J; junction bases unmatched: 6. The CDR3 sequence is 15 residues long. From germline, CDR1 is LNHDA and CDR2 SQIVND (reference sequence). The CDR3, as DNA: TGTGCCAGTAGTTTCGAACAGGGGATGAACACTGAAGCTTTCTTT. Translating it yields CASSFEQGMNTEAFF.

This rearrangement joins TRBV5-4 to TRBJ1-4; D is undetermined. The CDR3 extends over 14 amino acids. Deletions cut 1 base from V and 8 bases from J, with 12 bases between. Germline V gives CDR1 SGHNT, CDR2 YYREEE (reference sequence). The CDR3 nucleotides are TGTGCCAGCAGCTTGTTGGGCCCGGGGGAAAAACTGTTTTTT. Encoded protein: CASSLLGPGEKLFF. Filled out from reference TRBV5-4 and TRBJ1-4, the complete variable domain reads ETGVTQSPTHLIKTRGQQVTLRCSSQSGHNTVSWYQQALGQGPQFIFQYYREEENGRGNFPPRFSGLQFPNYSSELNVNALELDDSALYLCASSLLGPGEKLFFGSGTQLSVL.

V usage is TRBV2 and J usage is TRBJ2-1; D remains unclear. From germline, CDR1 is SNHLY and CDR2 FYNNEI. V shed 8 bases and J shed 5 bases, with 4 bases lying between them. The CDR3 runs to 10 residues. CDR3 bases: TGTGCCAGCGGCCACAATGAGCAGTTCTTC. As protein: CASGHNEQFF.

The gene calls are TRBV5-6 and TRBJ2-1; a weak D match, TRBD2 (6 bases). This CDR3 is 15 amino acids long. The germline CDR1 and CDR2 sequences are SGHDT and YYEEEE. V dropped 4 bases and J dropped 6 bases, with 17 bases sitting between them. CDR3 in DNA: TGTGCCAGCAGCAGAGAGACTAGATTTCTCAATGAGCAGTTCTTC. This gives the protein CASSRETRFLNEQFF.

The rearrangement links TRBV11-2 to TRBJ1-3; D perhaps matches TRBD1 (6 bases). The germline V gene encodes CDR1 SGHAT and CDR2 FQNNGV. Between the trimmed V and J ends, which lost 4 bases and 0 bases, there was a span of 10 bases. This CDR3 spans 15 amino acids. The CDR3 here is CASSSDRNSGNTIYF. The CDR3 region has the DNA TGTGCCAGCAGCTCTGACAGGAACTCTGGAAACACCATATATTTT.

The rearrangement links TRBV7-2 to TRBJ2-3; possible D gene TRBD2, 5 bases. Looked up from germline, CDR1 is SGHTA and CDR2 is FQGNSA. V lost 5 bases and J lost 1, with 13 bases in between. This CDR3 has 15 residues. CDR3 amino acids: CASSVGSSGTDTQYF. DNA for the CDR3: TGTGCCAGCAGCGTAGGGAGTTCGGGCACAGATACGCAGTATTTT. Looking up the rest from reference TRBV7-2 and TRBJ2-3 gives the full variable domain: GAGVSQSPSNKVTEKGKDVELRCDPISGHTALYWYRQSLGQGLEFLIYFQGNSAPDKSGLPSDRFSAERTGGSVSTLTIQRTQQEDSAVYLCASSVGSSGTDTQYFGPGTRLTVL.

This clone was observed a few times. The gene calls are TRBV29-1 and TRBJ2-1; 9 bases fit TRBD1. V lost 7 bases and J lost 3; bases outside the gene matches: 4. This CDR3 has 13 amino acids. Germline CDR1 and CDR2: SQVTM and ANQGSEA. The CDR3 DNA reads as TGCAGCGCCGAGACAGGGGGCTACAATGAGCAGTTCTTC. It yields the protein CSAETGGYNEQFF.

CDR3 in DNA: TGTGCCTGGGACCGGTGGTCGAGTGGGAACACTGAAGCTTTCTTT. Translating it yields CAWDRWSSGNTEAFF. The genes are TRBV30 and TRBJ1-1; D gene ambiguous. The CDR3 has 15 residues. The V end was cut by 5 bases, the J end by 1 base, with 17 bases between. Germline loops: CDR1 GTSNPN, CDR2 SVGIG (reference sequence).

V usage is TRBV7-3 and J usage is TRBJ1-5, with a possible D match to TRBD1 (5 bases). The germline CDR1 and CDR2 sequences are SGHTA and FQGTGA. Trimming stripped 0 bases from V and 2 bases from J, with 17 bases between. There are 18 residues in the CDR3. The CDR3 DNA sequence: TGTGCCAGCAGCTTAACCTCGGGGGAGGAGGCGGGCAATCAGCCCCAGCATTTT. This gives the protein CASSLTSGEEAGNQPQHF.

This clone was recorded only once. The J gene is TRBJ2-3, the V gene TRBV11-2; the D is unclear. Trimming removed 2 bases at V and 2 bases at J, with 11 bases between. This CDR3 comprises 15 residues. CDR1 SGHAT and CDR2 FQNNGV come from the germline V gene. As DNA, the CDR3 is TGTGCCAGCAGCTTACGTGAGAGAAACACAGATACGCAGTATTTT. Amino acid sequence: CASSLRERNTDTQYF.

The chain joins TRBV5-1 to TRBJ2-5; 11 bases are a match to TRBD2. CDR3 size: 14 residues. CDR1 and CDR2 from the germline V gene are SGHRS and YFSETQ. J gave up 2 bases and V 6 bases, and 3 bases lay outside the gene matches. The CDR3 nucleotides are TGCGCCAGCACCATAGCGGGGGGGCAAGAGACCCAGTACTTC. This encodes CASTIAGGQETQYF.

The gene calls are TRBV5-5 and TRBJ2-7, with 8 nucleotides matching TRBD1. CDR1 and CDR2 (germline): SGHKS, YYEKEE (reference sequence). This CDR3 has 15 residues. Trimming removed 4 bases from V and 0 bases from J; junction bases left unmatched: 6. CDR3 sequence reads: CASSRTGPSSYEQYF. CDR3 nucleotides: TGTGCCAGCAGCAGGACAGGGCCGTCCTCCTACGAGCAGTACTTC.